A single sample is the source of the 31 T cell receptor beta chains below, sequenced in a study of blood T cell repertoires in COVID-19. Generated by immunoSEQ multiplex PCR, the TCRdb table keeps only in-frame clones and is missing some. The repertoire holds 150,000 to 170,000 clones, with around 85% as singletons. Sequencing input: peripheral blood. These receptors came from a man between 60 and 75 years old with COVID-19, enrolled during active disease.

The V and J genes are TRBV7-2 and TRBJ1-1, with D perhaps matching TRBD1 (5 bases). Trimming left V 6 bases short and J 1 base short, with 6 bases between. CDR1 is SGHTA, CDR2 FQGNSA, per germline. The CDR3 runs to 12 residues. The CDR3 loop is CASRQGNTEAFF. The DNA for the CDR3 is TGTGCCAGCAGGCAGGGGAACACTGAAGCTTTCTTT.

The chain employs TRBV18 and TRBJ2-7; no reliable D call. With 0 bases removed from V and 3 bases from J, the gap between germline ends came to 9 bases. CDR1 is KGHSH and CDR2 is LQKENI in the germline V gene. The CDR3 runs 14 residues. CDR3 protein: CASSPPSLIYEQYF. Here the CDR3 DNA reads TGTGCCAGCTCACCACCTAGCCTAATCTACGAGCAGTACTTC.

V gene TRBV5-1 combines with J gene TRBJ1-2; D is possibly TRBD1 (5 bases). In germline, CDR1 is SGHRS, CDR2 YFSETQ. The CDR3 runs to 14 residues. Trimming removed 0 bases at V and 7 bases at J, with 13 bases between. The CDR3 reads CASSLESGTGGYTF. The CDR3 nucleotides read TGCGCCAGCAGCTTGGAATCAGGGACTGGTGGCTACACCTTC. The whole variable domain, remainder taken from reference TRBV5-1 and TRBJ1-2, is KAGVTQTPRYLIKTRGQQVTLSCSPISGHRSVSWYQQTPGQGLQFLFEYFSETQRNKGNFPGRFSGRQFSNSRSEMNVSTLELGDSALYLCASSLESGTGGYTFGSGTRLTVV.

V gene TRBV12-3 or TRBV12-4 combines with J gene TRBJ1-3; D remains unclear. The CDR3 is 12 residues long. The V end was cut by 8 bases, the J end by 0 bases, with 5 bases between. CDR3 bases: TGTGCCAGCTCCAACTCTGGAAACACCATATATTTT. Its translation: CASSNSGNTIYF.

This rearrangement joins TRBV16 to TRBJ2-3; tentative D call: TRBD2 (6 bases). The V gene's germline CDR1 is KGHSY and CDR2 FQNENV. The CDR3 runs to 17 residues. Trimming pared 3 bases from V and 4 bases from J, leaving 20 bases between. The CDR3 region has the DNA TGTGCCAGCAGCCAGTCCGGGACTTCAACAGGAGCAGATACGCAGTATTTT. Translating it yields CASSQSGTSTGADTQYF.

The chain links TRBV18 to TRBJ2-2; possibly TRBD1 for D (6 bases). Trimming took 0 bases from V and 7 from J, leaving 12 bases between them. The germline V gene has CDR1 KGHSH and CDR2 LQKENI. This CDR3 comprises 15 residues. The CDR3 DNA reads TGTGCCAGCTCACCACCGGCAGGGGCGATCGGGGAGCTGTTTTTT. Protein sequence: CASSPPAGAIGELFF.

The chain recombines TRBV29-1 with TRBJ2-7; possibly TRBD1 for D (6 bases). V lost 3 bases, J lost 5 bases, and 14 bases lay in between. The CDR3 totals 13 residues. CDR1 and CDR2 from the germline V gene are SQVTM and ANQGSEA. The chain's CDR3 is CSVDSQGFHEQYF. CDR3 DNA: TGCAGCGTTGATAGTCAGGGGTTTCACGAGCAGTACTTC.

The chain joins TRBV11-2 to TRBJ1-2; weak D call: TRBD1 (6 bases). CDR1 is SGHAT, CDR2 FQNNGV, per germline. The V gene lost 4 bases and the J gene lost 5 bases, with 11 bases spanning the gap. CDR3 size: 13 residues. The CDR3 nucleotides read TGTGCCAGCAGCTCAACAGGGATGTATGGCTACACCTTC. Translation: CASSSTGMYGYTF.

The V call is TRBV24-1, the J call TRBJ2-1; TRBD2 matches 13 bases. Germline V lookup: CDR1 KGHDR, CDR2 SFDVKD. Unmatched junction bases numbered 12, after V lost 3 bases and J lost 8 bases. The CDR3 spans 18 residues. The CDR3 reads CATSDGGWGLAGSDEQFF. The CDR3 nucleotides are TGTGCCACCAGTGATGGGGGATGGGGACTAGCGGGAAGCGATGAGCAGTTCTTC.

The genes are TRBV24-1 and TRBJ2-5, with 12 bases aligning to TRBD2. Germline loops: CDR1 KGHDR, CDR2 SFDVKD. The CDR3 consists of 16 residues. V shed 3 bases and J 4 bases; nucleotides not matched to a gene: 5. DNA for the CDR3: TGTGCCACCAGTGATGATGGACTAGCGGGGCGAGAGACCCAGTACTTC. It codes for CATSDDGLAGRETQYF.

The V gene is TRBV7-9, the J gene TRBJ1-2; 7 nucleotides match TRBD1. There are 14 residues in the CDR3. CDR1 and CDR2 (germline): SEHNR, FQNEAQ (reference sequence). The V gene end was trimmed by 11 bases and the J gene end by 4 bases; junction bases not matched to a gene: 13. CDR3 sequence (DNA): TGTGCCCTGGCAACGGGACAGATAAGCTATGGCTACACCTTC. Translation: CALATGQISYGYTF. The variable domain in full, with the rest retrieved from reference TRBV7-9 and TRBJ1-2, is DTGVSQNPRHKITKRGQNVTFRCDPISEHNRLYWYRQTLGQGPEFLTYFQNEAQLEKSRLLSDRFSAERPKGSFSTLEIQRTEQGDSAMYLCALATGQISYGYTFGSGTRLTVV.

As regards this clone: Other DNA sequences of this sample code for an identical CDR3. This chain links TRBV7-3 with TRBJ1-1; 7 bases line up with TRBD1. CDR1 is SGHTA, CDR2 FQGTGA, per germline. J was trimmed by 4 bases and V by 4 bases; bases with no gene match: 3. The CDR3 contains 13 residues. The CDR3 DNA reads as TGTGCCAGCAGCTCCCAGGGGGGCACTGAAGCTTTCTTT. Translation: CASSSQGGTEAFF.

This rearrangement joins TRBV21-1 to TRBJ1-4; TRBD1 is the table's D call, not checked against the DNA. TRBV21-1 is a known pseudogene. The CDR3 runs to 18 residues. DNA of the CDR3: TGTGCCAGCAGCAAACCAGGGCCCCGGGTGCCCACTAATGAAAAACTGTTTTTT. Amino acids: CASSKPGPRVPTNEKLFF.

The V and J genes are TRBV6-9 and TRBJ2-1; D is perhaps TRBD1 (6 bases). The length of the CDR3 is 15 residues. The V and J ends lost 6 bases and 12 bases respectively, with 24 bases between them. Germline values: CDR1 MNHGY, CDR2 SVAAGI. This CDR3 is CASRRSRDTWYGQFF. CDR3 bases: TGTGCCAGCAGGCGTTCCCGGGACACATGGTATGGGCAGTTCTTC.

This sequence joins TRBV5-1 and TRBJ1-6; D is possibly TRBD1 (5 bases). Germline V gives CDR1 SGHRS, CDR2 YFSETQ. This CDR3 has 14 residues. The ends were cut back, 0 bases at V and 11 bases at J, with 12 bases in the middle. CDR3 DNA: TGCGCCAGCAGCTTGGGTCAGGGTCAAACACCCCTCCACTTT. Translation: CASSLGQGQTPLHF.

V is TRBV7-9 and J is TRBJ1-1; 7 nucleotides align to TRBD1. Germline CDR1 reads SEHNR; CDR2 reads FQNEAQ (reference sequence). Trimming took 5 bases from V and 0 from J; bases not matched to a gene: 9. This CDR3 is 16 amino acids long. DNA of the CDR3: TGTGCCAGCAGCCCCCGGACAGGCACTATGAACACTGAAGCTTTCTTT. As protein: CASSPRTGTMNTEAFF.

This clone was counted only a few times. V and J are TRBV24-1 and TRBJ2-1; TRBD2 agrees at 11 bases. The CDR3 covers 18 residues. J lost 5 bases, V lost 0 bases, and 8 bases had no gene match. Germline V gene sequence: CDR1 KGHDR, CDR2 SFDVKD. The CDR3 reads CATSDLLPGTSGNNEQFF. CDR3 nucleotides: TGTGCCACCAGTGATTTGCTGCCCGGGACTAGCGGTAACAATGAGCAGTTCTTC.

The chain couples TRBV28 to TRBJ2-1; 8 bases line up with TRBD2. This CDR3 is 15 amino acids long. The germline V gene encodes CDR1 MDHEN and CDR2 SYDVKM. With V trimmed by 7 bases and J by 8 bases, 13 bases remained unmatched. CDR3 sequence (DNA): TGTGCCAGCAACCCCTCGGGGGGGAACAGCTATGAGCAGTTCTTC. It is translated as CASNPSGGNSYEQFF.

V usage is TRBV4-1 and J usage is TRBJ2-5, with 14 nucleotides matching TRBD2. There are 16 residues in the CDR3. CDR1 MGHRA and CDR2 YSYEKL come from the germline V gene. V shed 0 bases and J 9 bases; nucleotides not matched to a gene: 6. For the CDR3, the DNA is TGCGCCAGCAGCCAAGATCGGACTAGCGGGGGGTACGCCCAGTACTTC. Translated: CASSQDRTSGGYAQYF.

This clone occurred once. The chain couples TRBV2 to TRBJ1-4, with D maybe TRBD1 (6 bases). The V gene lost 7 bases and the J gene lost 0 bases, with 15 bases spanning the gap. Looked up from germline, CDR1 is SNHLY and CDR2 is FYNNEI. This CDR3 has 16 residues. The CDR3 is CASKRQELATNEKLFF. In DNA, the CDR3 is TGTGCCAGCAAACGACAGGAACTGGCAACTAATGAAAAACTGTTTTTT.

The gene calls are TRBV29-1 and TRBJ1-1; D not certain. Germline CDR1 and CDR2: SQVTM and ANQGSEA. The CDR3 sequence is 13 residues long. V lost 0 bases to trimming and J lost 5 bases, with 10 bases between them. This CDR3 reads CSVEDTLSTEAFF. The CDR3 bases are TGCAGCGTTGAAGATACTTTAAGTACTGAAGCTTTCTTT.

The chain is built from TRBV19 and TRBJ1-1; D is ambiguous. The CDR3 is 14 residues long. V gave up 5 bases and J gave up 0 bases, with 10 bases separating them. The germline gives CDR1 LNHDA, CDR2 SQIVND (reference sequence). The CDR3 loop is CASSEAALNTEAFF. The CDR3, as DNA: TGTGCCAGTAGTGAGGCAGCTTTGAACACTGAAGCTTTCTTT.

The V call is TRBV2, the J call TRBJ2-1, with TRBD1 matching over 9 bases. Germline V gene sequence: CDR1 SNHLY, CDR2 FYNNEI. Trimming cost V 6 bases and J 4 bases; bases outside gene matches: 7. This CDR3 is built from 15 residues. The CDR3 DNA reads TGTGCCAGCAGCCAGGACAGGGGCGGGTACAATGAGCAGTTCTTC. Amino acid sequence: CASSQDRGGYNEQFF.

The chain carries TRBV27 and TRBJ2-1; 8 bases map to TRBD2. The CDR3 has 13 amino acids. Germline V gene lookup returns CDR1 MNHEY and CDR2 SMNVEV (reference sequence). The V segment lost 6 bases and the J segment 9 bases; nucleotides outside the gene matches: 7. The CDR3 nucleotides read TGTGCCAGCAGCACCCCCGCGGGGGGTGAGCAGTTCTTC. Amino acid sequence: CASSTPAGGEQFF.

The count of this clone is one. The chain employs TRBV6-1 and TRBJ1-2; D gene unclear. This CDR3 is 13 amino acids long. V dropped 3 bases and J dropped 2 bases, with 7 bases sitting between them. The germline gives CDR1 MNHNS, CDR2 SASEGT. In DNA form, the CDR3 reads TGTGCCAGCAGTGATAACATAAACTATGGCTACACCTTC. This encodes CASSDNINYGYTF.

The chain links TRBV24-1 to TRBJ1-2; TRBD1 matches at 9 bases. V trimming: 3 bases; J trimming: 2 bases; junction bases outside the gene matches: 3. The CDR3 spans 15 residues. CDR1 and CDR2 (germline): KGHDR, SFDVKD. The CDR3 DNA reads as TGTGCCACCAGTGATCCCGGGACAGGGAACTATGGCTACACCTTC. This encodes CATSDPGTGNYGYTF.

This clone was seen a handful of times. This chain uses TRBV27 with TRBJ1-1, with 7 bases lining up with TRBD1. The CDR3 length is 15 residues. V trimming: 5 bases; J trimming: 0 bases; junction bases outside the gene matches: 6. Per germline, CDR1 MNHEY and CDR2 SMNVEV (reference sequence). CDR3: CASSINRGMNTEAFF. CDR3 coding DNA: TGTGCCAGCAGTATTAACAGGGGCATGAACACTGAAGCTTTCTTT.

By frequency in the sample, this clone is medium-sized (0.01 to 0.1%). The rearrangement uses TRBV11-2 and TRBJ2-2, with a possible D match to TRBD1 (5 bases). Germline CDR1 reads SGHAT; CDR2 reads FQNNGV. V was pared by 7 bases and J by 5 bases, with 11 bases between. This CDR3 is built from 13 residues. CDR3 residues: CASNRGRTGELFF. In DNA form, the CDR3 reads TGTGCCAGCAATAGGGGTCGAACCGGGGAGCTGTTTTTT.

The rearrangement joins TRBV5-1 to TRBJ2-7, with D maybe TRBD2 (6 bases). Germline CDR1 is SGHRS and CDR2 is YFSETQ. The CDR3 consists of 14 residues. Deletions cut 1 base from V and 4 bases from J, with 12 bases between. CDR3 residues: CASSLLGSGYEQYF. CDR3 sequence (DNA): TGCGCCAGCAGCTTGTTGGGTAGCGGATACGAGCAGTACTTC.

This clone has only a few counts. CDR3 nucleotides: TGTGCCAGCAGTGAACAGGGGGTGAGTCAGCCCCAGCATTTT. Protein sequence: CASSEQGVSQPQHF. The chain carries TRBV2 and TRBJ1-5, with TRBD1 identical over 7 bases. J gave up 6 bases and V 2 bases, and 4 bases lay outside the gene matches. This CDR3 region has 14 residues. The germline gives CDR1 SNHLY, CDR2 FYNNEI.

V and J are TRBV18 and TRBJ2-1; tentative D call: TRBD2 (5 bases). CDR1 is KGHSH, CDR2 LQKENI, per germline. The ends were cut back, 6 bases at V and 5 bases at J, with 11 bases in the middle. The length of the CDR3 is 13 residues. This CDR3 reads CASSRNGNNEQFF. The CDR3 DNA reads TGTGCCAGCTCCCGTAACGGGAACAATGAGCAGTTCTTC.